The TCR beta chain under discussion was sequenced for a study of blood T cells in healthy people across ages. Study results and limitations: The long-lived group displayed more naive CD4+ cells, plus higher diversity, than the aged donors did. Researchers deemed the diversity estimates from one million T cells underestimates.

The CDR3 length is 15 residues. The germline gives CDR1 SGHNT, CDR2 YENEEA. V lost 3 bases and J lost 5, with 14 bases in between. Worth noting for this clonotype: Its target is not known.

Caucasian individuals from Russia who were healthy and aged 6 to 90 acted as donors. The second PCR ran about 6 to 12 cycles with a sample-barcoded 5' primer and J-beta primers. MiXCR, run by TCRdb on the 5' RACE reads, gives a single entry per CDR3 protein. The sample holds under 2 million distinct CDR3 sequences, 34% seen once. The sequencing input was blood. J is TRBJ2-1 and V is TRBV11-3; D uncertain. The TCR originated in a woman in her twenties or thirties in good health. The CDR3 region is CASSFENGWDNEQFF. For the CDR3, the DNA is TGTGCCAGCAGCTTTGAAAACGGATGGGACAATGAGCAGTTCTTC.